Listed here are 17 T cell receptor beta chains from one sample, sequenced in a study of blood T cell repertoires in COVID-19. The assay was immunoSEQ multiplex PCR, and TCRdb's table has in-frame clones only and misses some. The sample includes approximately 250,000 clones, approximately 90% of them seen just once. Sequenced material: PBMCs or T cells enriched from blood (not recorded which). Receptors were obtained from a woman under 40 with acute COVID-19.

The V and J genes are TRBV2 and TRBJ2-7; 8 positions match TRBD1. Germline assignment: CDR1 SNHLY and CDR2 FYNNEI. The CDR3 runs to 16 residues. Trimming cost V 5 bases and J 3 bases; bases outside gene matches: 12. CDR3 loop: CASSPPPGQENYEQYF. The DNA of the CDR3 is TGTGCCAGCAGTCCCCCCCCGGGACAGGAAAACTACGAGCAGTACTTC.

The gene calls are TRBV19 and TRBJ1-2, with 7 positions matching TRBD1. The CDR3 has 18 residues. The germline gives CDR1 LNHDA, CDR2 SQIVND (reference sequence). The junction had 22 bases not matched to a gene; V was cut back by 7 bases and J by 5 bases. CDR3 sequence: CASTLEEGRTGAVYGYTF. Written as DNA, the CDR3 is TGTGCCAGTACCCTAGAGGAGGGTCGCACAGGGGCTGTTTATGGCTACACCTTC. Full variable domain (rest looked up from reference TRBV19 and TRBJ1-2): DGGITQSPKYLFRKEGQNVTLSCEQNLNHDAMYWYRQDPGQGLRLIYYSQIVNDFQKGDIAEGYSVSREKKESFPLTVTSAQKNPTAFYLCASTLEEGRTGAVYGYTFGSGTRLTVV.

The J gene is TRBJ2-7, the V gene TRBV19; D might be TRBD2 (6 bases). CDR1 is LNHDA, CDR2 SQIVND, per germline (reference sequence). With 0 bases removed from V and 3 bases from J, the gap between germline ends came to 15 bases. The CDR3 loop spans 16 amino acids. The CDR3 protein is CASSIEGTGGVYEQYF. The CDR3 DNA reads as TGTGCCAGTAGTATAGAAGGAACCGGGGGTGTCTACGAGCAGTACTTC.

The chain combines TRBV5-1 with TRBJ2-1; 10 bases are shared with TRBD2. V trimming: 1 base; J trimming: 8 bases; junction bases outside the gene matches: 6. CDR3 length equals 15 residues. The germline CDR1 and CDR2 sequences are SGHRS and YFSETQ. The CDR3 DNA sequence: TGCGCCAGCAGCTTGAGCGGGAGGGCCGTAGATGAGCAGTTCTTC. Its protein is CASSLSGRAVDEQFF. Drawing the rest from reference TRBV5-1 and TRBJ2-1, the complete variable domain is KAGVTQTPRYLIKTRGQQVTLSCSPISGHRSVSWYQQTPGQGLQFLFEYFSETQRNKGNFPGRFSGRQFSNSRSEMNVSTLELGDSALYLCASSLSGRAVDEQFFGPGTRLTVL.

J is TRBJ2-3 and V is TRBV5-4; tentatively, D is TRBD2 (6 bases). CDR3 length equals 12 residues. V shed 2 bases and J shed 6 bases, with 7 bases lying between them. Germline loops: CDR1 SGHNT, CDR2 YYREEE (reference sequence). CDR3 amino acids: CASSFGGDTQYF. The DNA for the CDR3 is TGTGCCAGCAGCTTTGGAGGGGATACGCAGTATTTT.

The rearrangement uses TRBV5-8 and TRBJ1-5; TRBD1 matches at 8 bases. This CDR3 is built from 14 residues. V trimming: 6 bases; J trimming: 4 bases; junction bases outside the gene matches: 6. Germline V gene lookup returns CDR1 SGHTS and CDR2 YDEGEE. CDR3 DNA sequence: TGTGCCAGCACTCGGACAGGGCAAAATCAGCCCCAGCATTTT. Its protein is CASTRTGQNQPQHF.

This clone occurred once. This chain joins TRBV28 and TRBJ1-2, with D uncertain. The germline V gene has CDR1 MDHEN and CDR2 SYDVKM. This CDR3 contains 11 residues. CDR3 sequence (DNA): TGTGTAACGGAGCTTTCGGGGGGCTACACCTTC. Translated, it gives CVTELSGGYTF.

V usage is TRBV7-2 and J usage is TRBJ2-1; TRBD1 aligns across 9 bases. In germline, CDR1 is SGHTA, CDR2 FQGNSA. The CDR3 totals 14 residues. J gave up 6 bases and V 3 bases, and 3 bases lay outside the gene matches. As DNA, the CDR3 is TGTGCCAGCAGCTTCCGGGACAGGGCCAATGAGCAGTTCTTC. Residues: CASSFRDRANEQFF.

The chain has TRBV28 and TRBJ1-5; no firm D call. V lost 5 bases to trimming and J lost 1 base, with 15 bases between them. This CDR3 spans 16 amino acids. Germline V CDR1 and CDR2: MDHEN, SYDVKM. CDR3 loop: CASSTRTGVSNQPQHF. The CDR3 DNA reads TGTGCCAGCAGTACCAGAACCGGGGTGAGCAATCAGCCCCAGCATTTT.

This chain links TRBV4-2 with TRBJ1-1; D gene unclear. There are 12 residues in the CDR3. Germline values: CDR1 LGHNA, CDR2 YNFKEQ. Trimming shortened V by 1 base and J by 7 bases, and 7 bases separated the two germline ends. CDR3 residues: CASSQGANEAFF. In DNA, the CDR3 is TGTGCCAGCAGCCAAGGGGCTAATGAAGCTTTCTTT.

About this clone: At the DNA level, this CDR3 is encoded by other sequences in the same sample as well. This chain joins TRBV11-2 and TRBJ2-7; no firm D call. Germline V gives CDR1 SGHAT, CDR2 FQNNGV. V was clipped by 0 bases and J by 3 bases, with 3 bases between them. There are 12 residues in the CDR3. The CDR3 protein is CASSLDRYEQYF. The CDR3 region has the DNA TGTGCCAGCAGCTTAGATCGCTACGAGCAGTACTTC.

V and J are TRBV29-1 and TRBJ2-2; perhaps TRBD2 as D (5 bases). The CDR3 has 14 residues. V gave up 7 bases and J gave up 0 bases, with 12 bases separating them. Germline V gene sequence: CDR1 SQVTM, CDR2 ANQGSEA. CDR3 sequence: CSALVLANTGELFF. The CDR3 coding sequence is TGCAGCGCACTGGTACTAGCGAACACCGGGGAGCTGTTTTTT.

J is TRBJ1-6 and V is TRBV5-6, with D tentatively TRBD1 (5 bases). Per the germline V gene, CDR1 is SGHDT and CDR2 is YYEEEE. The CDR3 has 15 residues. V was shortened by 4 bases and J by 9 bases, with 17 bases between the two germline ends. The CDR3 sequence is CASSPASLGGSPLHF. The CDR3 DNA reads TGTGCCAGCAGCCCTGCGTCACTGGGGGGTTCACCCCTCCACTTT.

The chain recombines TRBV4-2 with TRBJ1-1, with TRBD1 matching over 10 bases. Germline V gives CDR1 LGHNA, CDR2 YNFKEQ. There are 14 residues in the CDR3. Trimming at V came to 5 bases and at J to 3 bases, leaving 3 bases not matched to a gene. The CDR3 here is CASSLGQGDTEAFF. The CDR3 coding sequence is TGTGCCAGCAGCTTAGGACAGGGGGACACTGAAGCTTTCTTT.

CDR3 sequence reads: CASSQLPRDRGTSGSDNEQFF. DNA for the CDR3: TGTGCCAGCAGCCAACTCCCCCGGGACAGGGGAACTAGCGGATCCGACAATGAGCAGTTCTTC. The V gene is TRBV4-2, the J gene TRBJ2-1, with 10 bases matching TRBD1. From germline, CDR1 is LGHNA and CDR2 YNFKEQ. The CDR3 extends over 21 amino acids. Trimming took 2 bases from V and 5 from J; bases not matched to a gene: 21.

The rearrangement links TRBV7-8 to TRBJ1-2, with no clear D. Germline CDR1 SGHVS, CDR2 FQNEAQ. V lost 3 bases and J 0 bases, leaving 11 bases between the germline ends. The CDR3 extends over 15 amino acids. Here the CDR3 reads CASSFGQIPNYGYTF. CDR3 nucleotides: TGTGCCAGCAGCTTTGGGCAGATACCTAACTATGGCTACACCTTC. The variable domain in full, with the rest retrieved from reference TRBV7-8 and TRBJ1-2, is GAGVSQSPRYKVAKRGQDVALRCDPISGHVSLFWYQQALGQGPEFLTYFQNEAQLDKSGLPSDRFFAERPEGSVSTLKIQRTQQEDSAVYLCASSFGQIPNYGYTFGSGTRLTVV.

Here the CDR3 DNA reads TGCAGCGTTGAAACGGTTGGGTATGGTACCAGCGGGCAGTTCTTC. Encoded protein: CSVETVGYGTSGQFF. V is TRBV29-1 and J is TRBJ2-1; D perhaps matches TRBD2 (5 bases). Germline V gives CDR1 SQVTM, CDR2 ANQGSEA. V lost 2 bases and J lost 12, with 23 bases in between. This CDR3 region has 15 residues.